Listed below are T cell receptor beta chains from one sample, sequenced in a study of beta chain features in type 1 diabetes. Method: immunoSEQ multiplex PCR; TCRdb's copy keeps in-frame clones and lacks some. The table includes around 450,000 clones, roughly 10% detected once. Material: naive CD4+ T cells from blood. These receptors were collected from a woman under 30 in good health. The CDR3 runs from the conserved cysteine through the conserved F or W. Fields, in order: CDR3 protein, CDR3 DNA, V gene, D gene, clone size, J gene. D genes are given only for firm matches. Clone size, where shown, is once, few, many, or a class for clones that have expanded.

CDR3 protein: CASSLEGAVKNIQYF; CDR3 DNA: TGTGCCAGCAGCTTAGAGGGGGCAGTCAAAAACATTCAGTACTTC; V gene: TRBV7-2; D gene: TRBD1; clone size: few; J gene: TRBJ2-4
CDR3 protein: CASSLAGGPGEQFF; CDR3 DNA: TGTGCCAGTAGTCTAGCGGGGGGGCCGGGTGAGCAGTTCTTC; V gene: TRBV19; D gene: TRBD2; clone size: few; J gene: TRBJ2-1
CDR3 protein: CASSVGVVNTGELFF; CDR3 DNA: TGTGCCAGCAGCGTAGGAGTAGTCAACACCGGGGAGCTGTTTTTT; V gene: TRBV9; D gene: .; clone size: .; J gene: TRBJ2-2
CDR3 protein: CASSPTFF; CDR3 DNA: TGTGCCAGCAGCCCGACTTTCTTT; V gene: TRBV7-9; D gene: .; clone size: .; J gene: TRBJ1-1
CDR3 protein: CAWRGRVLTYEQYF; CDR3 DNA: TGTGCCTGGAGGGGGAGGGTTTTAACCTACGAGCAGTACTTC; V gene: TRBV30; D gene: TRBD2; clone size: .; J gene: TRBJ2-7
CDR3 protein: CAIRLAVTDTQYF; CDR3 DNA: TGTGCCATTAGACTAGCGGTCACAGATACGCAGTATTTT; V gene: TRBV10-3; D gene: TRBD2; clone size: .; J gene: TRBJ2-3
CDR3 protein: CASSFQSVSVTEAFF; CDR3 DNA: TGTGCCAGCAGTTTTCAGTCCGTTTCAGTCACTGAAGCTTTCTTT; V gene: TRBV28; D gene: .; clone size: few; J gene: TRBJ1-1
CDR3 protein: CASSDSRGDTQYF; CDR3 DNA: TGCGCCAGCAGCGATTCTCGTGGGGATACGCAGTATTTT; V gene: TRBV5-1; D gene: .; clone size: .; J gene: TRBJ2-3
CDR3 protein: CSVGEGNEQFF; CDR3 DNA: TGCAGCGTAGGGGAAGGCAATGAGCAGTTCTTC; V gene: TRBV29-1; D gene: .; clone size: many; J gene: TRBJ2-1
CDR3 protein: CASKSNRRSEQFF; CDR3 DNA: TGTGCCAGCAAATCTAACCGTCGAAGCGAGCAGTTCTTC; V gene: TRBV9; D gene: .; clone size: .; J gene: TRBJ2-1
CDR3 protein: CASSQDHTYGYTF; CDR3 DNA: TGTGCCAGCAGCCAAGATCACACCTATGGCTACACCTTC; V gene: TRBV4-2; D gene: .; clone size: .; J gene: TRBJ1-2
CDR3 protein: CSAKEADTQYF; CDR3 DNA: TGCAGCGCTAAAGAGGCAGATACGCAGTATTTT; V gene: TRBV29-1; D gene: .; clone size: .; J gene: TRBJ2-3
CDR3 protein: CASSDRQGAKETQYF; CDR3 DNA: TGTGCCAGCAGCGATAGACAGGGGGCAAAAGAGACCCAGTACTTC; V gene: TRBV6-6; D gene: TRBD1; clone size: .; J gene: TRBJ2-5
CDR3 protein: CASSLDGLRTEAFF; CDR3 DNA: TGTGCCAGCAGCTTAGACGGATTGAGGACTGAAGCTTTCTTT; V gene: TRBV11-2; D gene: .; clone size: .; J gene: TRBJ1-1
CDR3 protein: CAWRQGPTAGGYTF; CDR3 DNA: TGTGCCTGGAGACAGGGTCCCACCGCGGGGGGCTACACCTTC; V gene: TRBV30; D gene: .; clone size: .; J gene: TRBJ1-2
CDR3 protein: CASSQDRGTASTDTQYF; CDR3 DNA: TGCGCCAGCAGCCAAGATCGTGGCACAGCTAGCACAGATACGCAGTATTTT; V gene: TRBV4-3; D gene: .; clone size: .; J gene: TRBJ2-3
CDR3 protein: CASSFGGSMNTEAFF; CDR3 DNA: TGTGCCAGCAGCTTTGGCGGATCAATGAACACTGAAGCTTTCTTT; V gene: TRBV7-9; D gene: .; clone size: few; J gene: TRBJ1-1
CDR3 protein: CASSQGRTSGMADTQYF; CDR3 DNA: TGTGCCAGCAGCCAAGGACGGACTAGCGGGATGGCAGATACGCAGTATTTT; V gene: TRBV7-9; D gene: TRBD2; clone size: few; J gene: TRBJ2-3
CDR3 protein: CASSRLGIDYGYTF; CDR3 DNA: TGTGCCAGCAGCAGACTCGGGATCGACTATGGCTACACCTTC; V gene: TRBV7-2; D gene: .; clone size: few; J gene: TRBJ1-2
CDR3 protein: CASSVRGRCFLPDTQYF; CDR3 DNA: TGTGCCAGCAGCGTAAGAGGTCGCTGCTTCCTTCCAGATACGCAGTATTTT; V gene: TRBV9; D gene: .; clone size: .; J gene: TRBJ2-3
CDR3 protein: CASSRQGEQYF; CDR3 DNA: TGTGCCAGCAGCCGACAGGGCGAGCAGTACTTC; V gene: TRBV14; D gene: TRBD1; clone size: few; J gene: TRBJ2-7
CDR3 protein: CATSSALTGPRNTEAFF; CDR3 DNA: TGTGCCACCAGCAGCGCCCTTACAGGGCCCCGGAACACTGAAGCTTTCTTT; V gene: TRBV15; D gene: .; clone size: few; J gene: TRBJ1-1
CDR3 protein: CASSAFLGTSSYEQYF; CDR3 DNA: TGTGCCAGTTCGGCCTTTCTCGGGACATCCTCCTACGAGCAGTACTTC; V gene: TRBV14; D gene: .; clone size: few; J gene: TRBJ2-7
CDR3 protein: CASGPGKGTGCQPQHF; CDR3 DNA: TGTGCTAGTGGTCCTGGTAAAGGGACAGGGTGCCAGCCCCAGCATTTT; V gene: TRBV12-5; D gene: TRBD1; clone size: few; J gene: TRBJ1-5
CDR3 protein: CASSQVVAPRETQYF; CDR3 DNA: TGTGCCAGCAGCCAAGTGGTAGCGCCCAGGGAGACCCAGTACTTC; V gene: TRBV4-2; D gene: .; clone size: few; J gene: TRBJ2-5
CDR3 protein: CASSLGTLGTEAFF; CDR3 DNA: TGTGCCAGCAGCCTCGGGACTCTAGGGACTGAAGCTTTCTTT; V gene: TRBV7-9; D gene: .; clone size: few; J gene: TRBJ1-1
CDR3 protein: CASSQGRPGDNEQFF; CDR3 DNA: TGCGCCAGCAGCCAAGGGCGGCCGGGGGACAATGAGCAGTTCTTC; V gene: TRBV4-3; D gene: .; clone size: .; J gene: TRBJ2-1
CDR3 protein: CASSSLTGYQETQYF; CDR3 DNA: TGTGCCAGTAGTAGCCTAACAGGGTACCAAGAGACCCAGTACTTC; V gene: TRBV19; D gene: .; clone size: few; J gene: TRBJ2-5
CDR3 protein: CASSFRPHEQFF; CDR3 DNA: TGTGCCAGCAGCTTTCGTCCCCATGAGCAGTTCTTC; V gene: TRBV7-9; D gene: .; clone size: .; J gene: TRBJ2-1
CDR3 protein: CASSAPLAGRADTQYF; CDR3 DNA: TGTGCCAGCAGCGCACCTCTAGCGGGAAGGGCAGATACGCAGTATTTT; V gene: TRBV5-4; D gene: TRBD2; clone size: .; J gene: TRBJ2-3
CDR3 protein: CASSQDPGQPQHF; CDR3 DNA: TGTGCCAGCAGCCAAGATCCCGGTCAGCCCCAGCATTTT; V gene: TRBV4-2; D gene: .; clone size: few; J gene: TRBJ1-5
CDR3 protein: CASSHPTGRSYNEQFF; CDR3 DNA: TGCGCCAGCAGCCACCCGACAGGACGCTCCTACAATGAGCAGTTCTTC; V gene: TRBV4-3; D gene: .; clone size: .; J gene: TRBJ2-1
CDR3 protein: CASSQLRTANYGYTF; CDR3 DNA: TGCGCCAGCAGCCAGTTGCGTACAGCCAACTATGGCTACACCTTC; V gene: TRBV4-3; D gene: .; clone size: few; J gene: TRBJ1-2
CDR3 protein: CASSRTRVNEQFF; CDR3 DNA: TGCGCCAGCAGCCGGACCCGAGTCAATGAGCAGTTCTTC; V gene: TRBV4-3; D gene: .; clone size: many; J gene: TRBJ2-1
CDR3 protein: CASSSPGQTGYTEAFF; CDR3 DNA: TGTGCCAGCAGCTCCCCCGGGCAGACAGGGTACACTGAAGCTTTCTTT; V gene: TRBV5-6; D gene: TRBD1; clone size: few; J gene: TRBJ1-1
CDR3 protein: CASRDSVNSNQPQHF; CDR3 DNA: TGTGCCAGCAGGGACAGCGTGAATAGCAATCAGCCCCAGCATTTT; V gene: TRBV27; D gene: .; clone size: .; J gene: TRBJ1-5
CDR3 protein: CASRQRDGYTF; CDR3 DNA: TGTGCCAGCAGACAGAGAGATGGCTACACCTTC; V gene: TRBV28; D gene: .; clone size: few; J gene: TRBJ1-2
CDR3 protein: CASTNRDGSYNEQFF; CDR3 DNA: TGTGCCAGCACCAACAGGGACGGAAGTTACAATGAGCAGTTCTTC; V gene: TRBV2; D gene: .; clone size: .; J gene: TRBJ2-1
CDR3 protein: CASSDKGEYGYTF; CDR3 DNA: TGTGCCAGCAGCGATAAAGGGGAATATGGCTACACCTTC; V gene: TRBV7-9; D gene: .; clone size: few; J gene: TRBJ1-2
CDR3 protein: CSVDRPGSSYNEQFF; CDR3 DNA: TGCAGCGTTGACAGGCCAGGGAGCTCCTACAATGAGCAGTTCTTC; V gene: TRBV29-1; D gene: .; clone size: many; J gene: TRBJ2-1
CDR3 protein: CASSMGGTDGYTF; CDR3 DNA: TGTGCCAGTAGTATGGGAGGGACAGATGGCTACACCTTC; V gene: TRBV19; D gene: TRBD1; clone size: few; J gene: TRBJ1-2
CDR3 protein: CASSRREGGTQYF; CDR3 DNA: TGCGCCAGCAGCCGACGTGAGGGGGGGACCCAGTACTTC; V gene: TRBV4-1; D gene: .; clone size: .; J gene: TRBJ2-5
CDR3 protein: CASSLQGATNEKLFF; CDR3 DNA: TGTGCCAGCAGCTTACAGGGGGCCACTAATGAAAAACTGTTTTTT; V gene: TRBV7-9; D gene: TRBD1; clone size: few; J gene: TRBJ1-4
CDR3 protein: CASSTQTGVFEKLFF; CDR3 DNA: TGTGCCAGCAGCACGCAAACAGGGGTATTCGAAAAACTGTTTTTT; V gene: TRBV7-2; D gene: TRBD1; clone size: .; J gene: TRBJ1-4
CDR3 protein: CASSLRSTPDEQYF; CDR3 DNA: TGTGCCAGCAGCTTAAGGTCGACGCCGGACGAGCAGTACTTC; V gene: TRBV7-9; D gene: .; clone size: .; J gene: TRBJ2-7
CDR3 protein: CASSPKGGETQYF; CDR3 DNA: TGTGCCAGCAGCCCTAAGGGAGGGGAGACCCAGTACTTC; V gene: TRBV14; D gene: TRBD2; clone size: few; J gene: TRBJ2-5
CDR3 protein: CASNTLGQAKNIQYF; CDR3 DNA: TGTGCCAGCAATACTTTAGGGCAAGCCAAAAACATTCAGTACTTC; V gene: TRBV9; D gene: .; clone size: few; J gene: TRBJ2-4
CDR3 protein: CASRSPSALYNEQFF; CDR3 DNA: TGTGCCAGCAGATCTCCCTCAGCGCTCTACAATGAGCAGTTCTTC; V gene: TRBV7-9; D gene: .; clone size: .; J gene: TRBJ2-1
CDR3 protein: CAISGIRQGAGNEQFF; CDR3 DNA: TGTGCCATCAGTGGTATACGACAGGGGGCTGGCAATGAGCAGTTCTTC; V gene: TRBV10-3; D gene: TRBD1; clone size: .; J gene: TRBJ2-1
CDR3 protein: CASSLAATLLENTIYF; CDR3 DNA: TGTGCCAGCAGCTTAGCGGCTACCCTCTTGGAAAACACCATATATTTT; V gene: TRBV7-2; D gene: .; clone size: few; J gene: TRBJ1-3
CDR3 protein: CASSRLAGAPTDTQYF; CDR3 DNA: TGCGCCAGCAGCCGATTAGCGGGGGCACCAACAGATACGCAGTATTTT; V gene: TRBV4-1; D gene: TRBD2; clone size: few; J gene: TRBJ2-3
CDR3 protein: CASIRLAGEETQYF; CDR3 DNA: TGTGCCAGCATCCGACTAGCGGGGGAAGAGACCCAGTACTTC; V gene: TRBV7-9; D gene: TRBD2; clone size: .; J gene: TRBJ2-5
CDR3 protein: CASRVRQITDTQYF; CDR3 DNA: TGTGCCAGCAGGGTACGACAGATCACAGATACGCAGTATTTT; V gene: TRBV2; D gene: .; clone size: few; J gene: TRBJ2-3
CDR3 protein: CASSSRQGPDTQYF; CDR3 DNA: TGTGCCAGCAGCTCCAGACAGGGGCCAGATACGCAGTATTTT; V gene: TRBV5-4; D gene: TRBD1; clone size: .; J gene: TRBJ2-3
CDR3 protein: CASSVAGYGYTF; CDR3 DNA: TGTGCCAGCAGCGTAGCAGGGTATGGCTACACCTTC; V gene: TRBV9; D gene: .; clone size: few; J gene: TRBJ1-2
CDR3 protein: CASSPARAAIFWATQYF; CDR3 DNA: TGTGCCAGCAGCCCCGCTCGGGCAGCTATCTTTTGGGCTACGCAGTATTTT; V gene: TRBV7-2; D gene: .; clone size: few; J gene: TRBJ2-3
CDR3 protein: CASNQLAGSTNTQYF; CDR3 DNA: TGTGCCAGCAACCAACTAGCGGGGAGTACAAATACGCAGTATTTT; V gene: TRBV28; D gene: TRBD2; clone size: .; J gene: TRBJ2-3
CDR3 protein: CASSRGSLFNEQFF; CDR3 DNA: TGTGCCAGCAGTCGGGGTTCCCTTTTCAATGAGCAGTTCTTC; V gene: TRBV6-5; D gene: .; clone size: .; J gene: TRBJ2-1